This T cell receptor beta chain was sequenced in a study of regulatory T cells in long-lasting Graves disease. This clonotype was counted ten times or more. With iRepertoire HTBI primers and Arm-PCR of CDR3 regions, TCR beta libraries were built. As processed by the authors: Some 60 TRBV and 12 to 15 TRBJ segments were identified across samples. TCRdb fed the multiplex PCR reads into MiXCR, producing one record per CDR3 protein. TCRdb assigned the V and J calls; the authors' analysis was not used. Here the sample spans some 490,000 distinct CDR3 sequences, around 11% being singletons. This CDR3 comprises 17 residues. Trimming left V 5 bases short and J 4 bases short, with 24 bases between. Described time point: newly diagnosed GD, antithyroid drugs for less than 3 months. With RNA extracted from PBMCs as input, the TCR library was made. The same sample was also studied in work on T cells in Graves' hyperthyroidism and ophthalmopathy.

Sequencing was performed on peripheral blood mononuclear cells (PBMCs), taken at new diagnosis, from a patient treated with antithyroid drugs. V and J are TRBV12-3 or TRBV12-4 and TRBJ2-7; perhaps D is TRBD1 or TRBD2 (5 bases each). This receptor was obtained from a woman in her twenties or thirties with Graves disease. The CDR3 sequence is CASSPYPGTLGPYEQYF. DNA of the CDR3: TGTGCCAGCAGTCCCTACCCCGGGACGCTGGGCCCTTACGAGCAGTACTTC.